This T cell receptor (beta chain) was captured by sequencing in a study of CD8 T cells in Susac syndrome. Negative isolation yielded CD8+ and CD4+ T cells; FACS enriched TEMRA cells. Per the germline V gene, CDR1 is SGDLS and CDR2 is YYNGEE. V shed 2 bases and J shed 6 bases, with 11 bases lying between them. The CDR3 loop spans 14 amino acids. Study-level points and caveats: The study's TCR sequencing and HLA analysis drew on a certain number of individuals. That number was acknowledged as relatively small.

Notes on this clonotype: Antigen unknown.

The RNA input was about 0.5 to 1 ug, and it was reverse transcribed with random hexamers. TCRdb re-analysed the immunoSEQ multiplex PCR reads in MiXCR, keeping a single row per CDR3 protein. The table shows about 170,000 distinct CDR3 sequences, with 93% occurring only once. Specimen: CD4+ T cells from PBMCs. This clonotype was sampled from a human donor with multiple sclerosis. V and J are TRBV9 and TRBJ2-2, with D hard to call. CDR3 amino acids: CASSVGGGAGELFF. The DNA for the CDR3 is TGTGCCAGCAGCGTGGGCGGTGGTGCCGGGGAGCTGTTTTTT.